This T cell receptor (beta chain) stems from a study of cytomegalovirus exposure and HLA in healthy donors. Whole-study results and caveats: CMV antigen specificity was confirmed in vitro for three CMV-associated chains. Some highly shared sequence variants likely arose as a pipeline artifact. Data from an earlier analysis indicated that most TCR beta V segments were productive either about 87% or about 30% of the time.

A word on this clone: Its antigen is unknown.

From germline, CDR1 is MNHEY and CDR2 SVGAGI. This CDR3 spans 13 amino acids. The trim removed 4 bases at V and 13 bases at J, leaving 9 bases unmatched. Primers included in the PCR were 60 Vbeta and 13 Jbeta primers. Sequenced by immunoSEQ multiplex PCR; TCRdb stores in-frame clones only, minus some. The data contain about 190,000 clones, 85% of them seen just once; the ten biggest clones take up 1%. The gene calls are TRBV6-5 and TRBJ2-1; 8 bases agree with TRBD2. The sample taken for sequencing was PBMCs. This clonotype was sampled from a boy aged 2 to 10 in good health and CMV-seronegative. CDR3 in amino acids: CASSSSGGSIQFF. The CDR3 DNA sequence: TGTGCCAGCAGTTCGAGCGGGGGCTCTATTCAGTTCTTC.